These 16 T cell receptor beta chains came from one sample sequenced in a study of cytomegalovirus exposure and HLA in healthy donors. Generated by immunoSEQ multiplex PCR, the TCRdb table keeps only in-frame clones and is missing some. The repertoire has 95,000 to 150,000 clones, 89% of them found once; the top ten carry 1.1%. The sample taken for sequencing was PBMCs. All receptors come from a young woman in good health and CMV-seronegative.

V gene TRBV11-2 combines with J gene TRBJ2-3; D may be TRBD2 (5 bases). The CDR3 loop spans 13 amino acids. The germline V gene encodes CDR1 SGHAT and CDR2 FQNNGV. The germline V and J ends were trimmed by 2 bases and 9 bases, with 12 bases remaining between them. Written as DNA, the CDR3 is TGTGCCAGCAGCTTACAGCTAGCTCTGACGCAGTATTTT. As protein: CASSLQLALTQYF. Combining the CDR3 with reference TRBV11-2 and TRBJ2-3 gives the whole variable domain EAGVAQSPRYKIIEKRQSVAFWCNPISGHATLYWYQQILGQGPKLLIQFQNNGVVDDSQLPKDRFSAERLKGVDSTLKIQPAKLEDSAVYLCASSLQLALTQYFGPGTRLTVL.

V usage is TRBV27 and J usage is TRBJ1-5, with TRBD1 matching 8 bases. CDR1 is MNHEY, CDR2 SMNVEV, per germline (reference sequence). V lost 5 bases to trimming and J lost 7 bases; unmatched junction nucleotides: 7. The CDR3 spans 14 residues. This CDR3 is CASSNPGTGQPQHF. The CDR3, as DNA: TGTGCCAGCAGTAACCCGGGGACAGGCCAGCCCCAGCATTTT.

The chain combines TRBV2 with TRBJ2-1; D uncertain. The V end lost 3 bases, the J end lost 3 bases, and 9 bases lay between the germline ends. The germline V gene encodes CDR1 SNHLY and CDR2 FYNNEI. This CDR3 comprises 14 residues. CDR3 residues: CASSESRSYNEQFF. CDR3 sequence (DNA): TGTGCCAGCAGTGAGTCGCGGAGCTACAATGAGCAGTTCTTC.

The genes are TRBV5-1 and TRBJ2-1; 10 bases are shared with TRBD2. The germline V gene encodes CDR1 SGHRS and CDR2 YFSETQ. J gave up 6 bases and V 1 base, and 13 bases lay outside the gene matches. This CDR3 has 18 amino acids. CDR3 sequence (DNA): TGCGCCAGCAGCTTGCAGGCTAGCGGGGGTGCTGTTTCCAATGAGCAGTTCTTC. Translating gives CASSLQASGGAVSNEQFF.

Regarding this clone: Compared with germline, one end of the junction differs, possibly owing to a read error. The chain carries TRBV10-3 and TRBJ1-1; 7 positions match TRBD1. Germline CDR1 and CDR2: ENHRY and SYGVKD. The CDR3 loop spans 13 amino acids. In DNA, the CDR3 is TGTGCCATCAGTGAATCGGGACAGCGAATCGAAGAGTTT. Amino acids: CAISESGQRIEEF.

The chain recombines TRBV7-2 with TRBJ1-5; D gene unclear. The germline CDR1 and CDR2 sequences are SGHTA and FQGNSA. The V end was cut by 8 bases, the J end by 1 base, with 12 bases between. CDR3 length: 14 amino acids. CDR3 sequence: CASANSGSNQPQHF. The CDR3 nucleotides read TGTGCCAGCGCCAATTCGGGAAGCAATCAGCCCCAGCATTTT. Filled out from reference TRBV7-2 and TRBJ1-5, the complete variable domain reads GAGVSQSPSNKVTEKGKDVELRCDPISGHTALYWYRQSLGQGLEFLIYFQGNSAPDKSGLPSDRFSAERTGGSVSTLTIQRTQQEDSAVYLCASANSGSNQPQHFGDGTRLSIL.

This clone was seen once. The chain uses TRBV7-2 and TRBJ2-7; no clear D gene. The V end lost 3 bases, the J end lost 2 bases, and 11 bases lay between the germline ends. From germline, CDR1 is SGHTA and CDR2 FQGNSA. This CDR3 has 14 amino acids. CDR3 in amino acids: CASSLAGRPYEQYF. The CDR3 bases are TGTGCCAGCAGCTTGGCAGGTAGGCCCTACGAGCAGTACTTC.

This chain joins TRBV18 and TRBJ2-7, with TRBD1 matching over 10 bases. Germline V CDR1 and CDR2: KGHSH, LQKENI. The ends lost 5 bases at V and 4 bases at J; junction bases unmatched: 8. The CDR3 contains 15 residues. CDR3 region: CASSYQPGQGYEQYV. The DNA for the CDR3 is TGTGCCAGCTCATATCAACCGGGACAGGGGTACGAGCAGTACGTC.

The rearrangement uses TRBV18 and TRBJ2-1; a weak D match, TRBD1 (6 bases). This CDR3 contains 14 residues. Germline-derived CDR1 and CDR2 are KGHSH and LQKENI. Trimming cost V 3 bases and J 9 bases, with 15 bases left between them. The CDR3 DNA reads TGTGCCAGCTCACCGAACAGCCAACAGGGTGAGCAGTTCTTC. Amino acids: CASSPNSQQGEQFF.

The chain employs TRBV30 and TRBJ2-7; 10 nucleotides match TRBD2. The CDR3 contains 15 residues. Trimming removed 0 bases from V and 4 bases from J; junction bases left unmatched: 6. Germline CDR1 and CDR2: GTSNPN and SVGIG (reference sequence). DNA of the CDR3: TGTGCCTGGAGTGTACGATCTAGCGGGAGTTACGAGCAGTACTTC. The encoded protein is CAWSVRSSGSYEQYF.

The J gene is TRBJ1-2, the V gene TRBV30; D might be TRBD1 (6 bases). The V gene lost 3 bases and the J gene lost 8 bases, with 13 bases spanning the gap. Per the germline V gene, CDR1 is GTSNPN and CDR2 is SVGIG (reference sequence). This CDR3 is built from 12 residues. For the CDR3, the DNA is TGTGCCTGGAGGACAGGTAGTTTCGGCTACACCTTC. The encoded protein is CAWRTGSFGYTF.

The rearrangement links TRBV6-6 to TRBJ2-1; maybe TRBD2 (6 bases). V was pared by 1 base and J by 3 bases, with 13 bases between. Per germline, CDR1 MNHNY and CDR2 SVGAGI (reference sequence). This CDR3 contains 16 residues. The CDR3 loop is CASSYWGAGGYNEQFF. The CDR3 DNA is TGTGCCAGCAGTTACTGGGGCGCCGGGGGCTACAATGAGCAGTTCTTC.

V and J are TRBV5-8 and TRBJ2-3, with TRBD1 matching over 9 bases. The CDR3 runs 16 residues. The V and J ends lost 3 bases and 1 base, in that order; junction bases with no gene match: 6. Germline V CDR1 and CDR2: SGHTS, YDEGEE. CDR3 in amino acids: CASSSRTGAGTDTQYF. The CDR3 nucleotides are TGTGCCAGCAGCTCGCGGACAGGGGCCGGCACAGATACGCAGTATTTT.

This clone was counted a single time. The V and J genes are TRBV27 and TRBJ2-3; the match to TRBD2 covers 9 bases. Germline V CDR1 and CDR2: MNHEY, SMNVEV (reference sequence). This CDR3 region has 17 residues. Trimming took 4 bases from V and 5 from J; bases not matched to a gene: 13. The CDR3 region is CASSSPSRGGARDTQYF. CDR3 sequence (DNA): TGTGCCAGCAGTTCCCCTTCGCGGGGGGGCGCCCGAGATACGCAGTATTTT.

The gene calls are TRBV29-1 and TRBJ1-2; D unresolved. The CDR3 totals 12 residues. Germline CDR1 is SQVTM and CDR2 is ANQGSEA. Between the trimmed V and J ends, which lost 5 bases and 10 bases, there was a span of 17 bases. The CDR3 protein is CSVQRPPEDYTF. The CDR3 DNA is TGCAGCGTTCAACGACCGCCAGAGGACTACACCTTC.

This CDR3 is CTALAEQETQYF. CDR3 DNA sequence: TGCACCGCCTTGGCGGAGCAAGAGACCCAGTACTTC. The rearrangement links TRBV29-1 to TRBJ2-5; D remains ambiguous. The CDR3 spans 12 residues. Germline CDR1 is SQVTM and CDR2 is ANQGSEA.